The 19 T cell receptor beta chains below all came from one sample that was sequenced in a study of blood T cell repertoires in COVID-19. Produced via immunoSEQ multiplex PCR; TCRdb's table is partial and in-frame only. The table shows about 32,000 clones, with roughly nine tenths occurring only once. Sequencing was performed on peripheral blood. These receptor sequences come from a man aged 55 to 70 with acute or convalescent COVID-19.

CDR3 region: CASSQSFRSNEQFF. CDR3 DNA: TGCGCCAGCAGCCAGTCCTTTAGATCCAATGAGCAGTTCTTC. The chain couples TRBV4-1 to TRBJ2-1; no firm D call. CDR3 length equals 14 residues. Germline lookup yields CDR1 MGHRA and CDR2 YSYEKL. V was pared by 3 bases and J by 6 bases, with 12 bases between.

Only one count was recorded for this clone. The V and J genes are TRBV4-2 and TRBJ2-5; D not certain. CDR3 length: 14 amino acids. Germline V CDR1 and CDR2: LGHNA, YNFKEQ. Deletions cut 2 bases from V and 0 bases from J, with 7 bases between. CDR3 amino acids: CASSQLGDQETQYF. The CDR3 nucleotides read TGTGCCAGCAGCCAACTAGGAGACCAAGAGACCCAGTACTTC.

V and J are TRBV30 and TRBJ1-1, with D uncertain. From germline, CDR1 is GTSNPN and CDR2 SVGIG (reference sequence). This CDR3 spans 13 amino acids. With 7 bases removed from V and 1 base from J, the gap between germline ends came to 13 bases. The CDR3 DNA reads as TGTGCCTCTGTGGGCAGCCGGAACACTGAAGCTTTCTTT. Translation gives CASVGSRNTEAFF.

The chain is built from TRBV5-6 and TRBJ1-2; a weak D match, TRBD1 (6 bases). This CDR3 spans 14 amino acids. Per the germline V gene, CDR1 is SGHDT and CDR2 is YYEEEE. Trimming removed 5 bases at V and 6 bases at J, with 17 bases between. The CDR3 region has the DNA TGTGCCAGCAGTTCTACAGGGAAGTCGAATGGCTACACCTTC. This encodes CASSSTGKSNGYTF.

The chain uses TRBV10-3 and TRBJ2-7; 11 nucleotides match TRBD2. The junction had 8 bases not matched to a gene; V was cut back by 4 bases and J by 0 bases. The V gene's germline CDR1 is ENHRY and CDR2 SYGVKD. The CDR3 is made up of 17 amino acids. DNA for the CDR3: TGTGCCATCAGTGGACTAGCGGGGCAGGGGGGCTCCTACGAGCAGTACTTC. It specifies CAISGLAGQGGSYEQYF.

DNA of the CDR3: TGTGCCAGCTCATGGACAGGGAGCGGAGAGACCCAGTACTTC. It codes for CASSWTGSGETQYF. The V and J genes are TRBV18 and TRBJ2-5; TRBD1 agrees at 8 bases. The CDR3 runs to 14 residues. V was pared by 5 bases and J by 4 bases, with 6 bases of the junction left unmatched. The germline gives CDR1 KGHSH, CDR2 LQKENI.

This sequence joins TRBV6-5 and TRBJ2-2; TRBD1 matches 8 bases. Trimming at V came to 6 bases and at J to 3 bases, leaving 3 bases not matched to a gene. The CDR3 length is 14 residues. Germline CDR1 reads MNHEY; CDR2 reads SVGAGI. CDR3 sequence reads: CASSLQGDTGELFF. In DNA, the CDR3 is TGTGCCAGCAGCTTACAGGGGGACACCGGGGAGCTGTTTTTT.

Here the CDR3 DNA reads TGTGCCAGCAGCCGCTTCCAGTTGGACTATGGCTACACCTTC. Translating gives CASSRFQLDYGYTF. The rearrangement links TRBV14 to TRBJ1-2; D is unclear. Germline V gene sequence: CDR1 SGHDN, CDR2 FVKESK. There are 14 residues in the CDR3. V lost 4 bases and J lost 3, with 12 bases in between.

The table lists this clone with a count of one. The CDR3 region has the DNA TGTGCCAGCAGATATCCGGGACTGGGGAATTCACCCCTCCACTTT. Its protein product is CASRYPGLGNSPLHF. J is TRBJ1-6 and V is TRBV7-2; a weak D match, TRBD1 (5 bases). V lost 6 bases and J lost 7, with 16 bases in between. There are 15 residues in the CDR3. Germline V gives CDR1 SGHTA, CDR2 FQGNSA.

This clone occurred once. This chain joins TRBV18 and TRBJ2-5; 8 nucleotides agree with TRBD2. Per germline, CDR1 KGHSH and CDR2 LQKENI. This CDR3 is 14 amino acids long. The junction had 4 bases not matched to a gene; V was cut back by 3 bases and J by 4 bases. The CDR3 DNA follows: TGTGCCAGCTCACCGACTAGCGAGAGAGAGACCCAGTACTTC. This encodes CASSPTSERETQYF.

This chain links TRBV30 with TRBJ1-4; D is uncertain. CDR1 is GTSNPN and CDR2 is SVGIG in the germline V gene (reference sequence). Trimming pared 0 bases from V and 9 bases from J, leaving 11 bases between. This CDR3 has 13 residues. CDR3 coding DNA: TGTGCCTGGAGTGTACTAGATATCCAAAAACTGTTTTTT. This gives the protein CAWSVLDIQKLFF. Combining the CDR3 with reference TRBV30 and TRBJ1-4 gives the whole variable domain SQTIHQWPATLVQPVGSPLSLECTVEGTSNPNLYWYRQAAGRGLQLLFYSVGIGQISSEVPQNLSASRPQDRQFILSSKKLLLSDSGFYLCAWSVLDIQKLFFGSGTQLSVL.

This clone was counted once. The chain is built from TRBV19 and TRBJ2-1; TRBD2 matches 10 bases. CDR3 length: 15 amino acids. The J segment lost 4 bases and the V segment lost 5 bases, leaving 5 bases of the junction unmatched. Germline values: CDR1 LNHDA, CDR2 SQIVND (reference sequence). This CDR3 reads CASSHRTSGYNEQFF. As DNA, the CDR3 is TGTGCCAGTAGTCACCGGACTAGCGGTTACAATGAGCAGTTCTTC.

This chain connects TRBV15 to TRBJ2-7; possible D gene TRBD1, 6 bases. The CDR3 loop spans 16 amino acids. Per germline, CDR1 LNHNV and CDR2 YYDKDF (reference sequence). V shed 1 base and J shed 1 base, with 14 bases lying between them. The CDR3 here is CATSRGAGAVSYEQYV. The CDR3, as DNA: TGTGCCACCAGCAGAGGAGCAGGGGCGGTGTCCTACGAGCAGTACGTC.

The V call is TRBV7-2, the J call TRBJ1-2; TRBD1 matches 7 bases. V dropped 5 bases and J dropped 2; count of bases not matched to a gene: 8. The CDR3 runs to 15 residues. Germline lookup yields CDR1 SGHTA and CDR2 FQGNSA. The CDR3 DNA reads TGTGCCAGCAGCCCAGGCGGGACAGCAAACTATGGCTACACCTTC. Protein product: CASSPGGTANYGYTF.

The chain has TRBV13 and TRBJ2-2, with 8 bases lining up with TRBD2. The trim removed 5 bases at V and 4 bases at J, leaving 9 bases unmatched. The CDR3 runs 16 residues. The germline V gene has CDR1 PRHDT and CDR2 FYEKMQ (reference sequence). The CDR3 protein is CASSPSGGAITGELFF. The CDR3 coding sequence is TGTGCCAGCAGCCCATCGGGGGGGGCAATCACCGGGGAGCTGTTTTTT.

The chain carries TRBV4-2 and TRBJ1-2, with a tentative D call TRBD1 (6 bases). V was pared by 0 bases and J by 4 bases, with 18 bases between. The length of the CDR3 is 17 residues. Germline CDR1 is LGHNA and CDR2 is YNFKEQ. DNA of the CDR3: TGTGCCAGCAGCCAAGACACTCGGTCAGGGGTAAGCTATGGCTACACCTTC. It translates to CASSQDTRSGVSYGYTF.

The chain couples TRBV6-1 to TRBJ1-1; tentatively, D is TRBD1 (5 bases). The V gene lost 1 base and the J gene lost 3 bases, with 9 bases spanning the gap. Germline V gene lookup returns CDR1 MNHNS and CDR2 SASEGT. This CDR3 region has 14 residues. The CDR3 here is CASSEGGLYTEAFF. CDR3 nucleotide sequence: TGTGCCAGCAGTGAAGGGGGCCTCTACACTGAAGCTTTCTTT.

V and J are TRBV27 and TRBJ2-2, with 10 bases fitting TRBD2. Germline V CDR1 and CDR2: MNHEY, SMNVEV (reference sequence). The ends lost 5 bases at V and 8 bases at J; junction bases unmatched: 11. This CDR3 has 16 residues. CDR3 protein: CASSPLAGGLGGELFF. Here the CDR3 DNA reads TGTGCCAGCAGTCCCTTAGCGGGAGGCCTAGGGGGGGAGCTGTTTTTT.

This clone was seen only once. The CDR3 is CAWMGEETNEKLFF. For the CDR3, the DNA is TGTGCCTGGATGGGGGAGGAAACTAATGAAAAACTGTTTTTT. The rearrangement joins TRBV30 to TRBJ1-4, with a tentative D call TRBD1 (5 bases). The CDR3 totals 14 residues. V was pared by 4 bases and J by 1 base, with 10 bases between. CDR1 GTSNPN and CDR2 SVGIG come from the germline V gene (reference sequence).